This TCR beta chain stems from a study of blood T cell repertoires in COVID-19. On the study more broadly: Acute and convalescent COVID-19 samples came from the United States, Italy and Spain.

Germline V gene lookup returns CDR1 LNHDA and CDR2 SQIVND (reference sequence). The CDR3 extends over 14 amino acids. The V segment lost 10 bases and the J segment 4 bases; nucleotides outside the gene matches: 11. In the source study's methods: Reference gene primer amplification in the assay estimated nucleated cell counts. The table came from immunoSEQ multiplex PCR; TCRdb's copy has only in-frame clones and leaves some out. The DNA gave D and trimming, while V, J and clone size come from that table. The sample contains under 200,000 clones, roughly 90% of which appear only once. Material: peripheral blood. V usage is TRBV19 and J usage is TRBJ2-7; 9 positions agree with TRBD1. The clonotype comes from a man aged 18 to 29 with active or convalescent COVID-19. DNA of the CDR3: TGTGCCACCGGCGATCTGACAGGGGGATACGAGCAGTACTTC. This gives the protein CATGDLTGGYEQYF.